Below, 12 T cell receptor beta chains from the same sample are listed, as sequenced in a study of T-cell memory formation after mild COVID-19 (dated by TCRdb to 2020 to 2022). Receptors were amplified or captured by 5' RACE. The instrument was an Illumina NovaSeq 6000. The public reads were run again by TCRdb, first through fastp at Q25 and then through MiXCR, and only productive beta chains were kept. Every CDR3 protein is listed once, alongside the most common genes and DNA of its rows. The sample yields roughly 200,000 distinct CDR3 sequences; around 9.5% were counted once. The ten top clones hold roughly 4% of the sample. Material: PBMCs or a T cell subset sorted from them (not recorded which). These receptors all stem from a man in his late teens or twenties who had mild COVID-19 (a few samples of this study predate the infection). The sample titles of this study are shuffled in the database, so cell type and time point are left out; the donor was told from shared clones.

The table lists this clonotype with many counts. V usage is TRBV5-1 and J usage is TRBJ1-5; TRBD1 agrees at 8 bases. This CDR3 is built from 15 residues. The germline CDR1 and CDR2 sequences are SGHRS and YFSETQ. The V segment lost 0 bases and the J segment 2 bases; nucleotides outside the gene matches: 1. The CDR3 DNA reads TGCGCCAGCAGCTTGGTGACAGGGGGCAATCAGCCCCAGCATTTT. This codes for CASSLVTGGNQPQHF.

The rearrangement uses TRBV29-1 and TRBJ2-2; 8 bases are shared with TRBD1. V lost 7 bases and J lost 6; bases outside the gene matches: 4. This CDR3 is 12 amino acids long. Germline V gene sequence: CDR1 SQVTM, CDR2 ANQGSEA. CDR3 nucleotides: TGCAGCGGGAGGACAGGGTCCGGGGAGCTGTTTTTT. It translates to CSGRTGSGELFF.

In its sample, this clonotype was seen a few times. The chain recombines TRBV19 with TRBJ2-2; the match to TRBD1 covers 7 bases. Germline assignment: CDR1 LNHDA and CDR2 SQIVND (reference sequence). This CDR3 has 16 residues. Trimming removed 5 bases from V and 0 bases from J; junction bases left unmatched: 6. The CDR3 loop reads CASSHGQDANTGELFF. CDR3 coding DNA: TGTGCCAGTAGTCACGGACAGGATGCGAACACCGGGGAGCTGTTTTTT.

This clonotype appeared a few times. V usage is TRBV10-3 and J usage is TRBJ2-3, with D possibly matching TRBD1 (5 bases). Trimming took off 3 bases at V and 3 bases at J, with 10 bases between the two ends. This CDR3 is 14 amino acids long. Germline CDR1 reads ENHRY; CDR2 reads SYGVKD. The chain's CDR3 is CAISDQGQTDTQYF. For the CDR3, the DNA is TGTGCCATCAGTGATCAGGGTCAAACAGATACGCAGTATTTT.

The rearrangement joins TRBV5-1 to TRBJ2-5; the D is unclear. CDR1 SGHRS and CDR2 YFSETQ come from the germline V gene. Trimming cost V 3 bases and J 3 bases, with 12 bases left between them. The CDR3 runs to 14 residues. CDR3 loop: CASSSGAGKETQYF. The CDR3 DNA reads TGCGCCAGCAGCTCCGGAGCTGGGAAAGAGACCCAGTACTTC.

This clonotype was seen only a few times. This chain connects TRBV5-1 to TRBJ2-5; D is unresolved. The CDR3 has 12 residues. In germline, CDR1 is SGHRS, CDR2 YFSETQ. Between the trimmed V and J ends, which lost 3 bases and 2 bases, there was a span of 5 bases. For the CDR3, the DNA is TGCGCCAGCAGCTCCCCTCAAGAGACCCAGTACTTC. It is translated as CASSSPQETQYF.

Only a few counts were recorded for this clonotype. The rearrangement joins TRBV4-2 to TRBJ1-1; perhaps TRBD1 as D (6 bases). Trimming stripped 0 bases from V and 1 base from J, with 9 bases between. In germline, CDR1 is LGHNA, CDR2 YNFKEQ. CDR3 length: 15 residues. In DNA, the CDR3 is TGTGCCAGCAGCCAAGATTGGGGACAGAACACTGAAGCTTTCTTT. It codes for CASSQDWGQNTEAFF.

The DNA of the CDR3 is TGTGCCAGCAGTCATACCAGGGGAGCCGGCACCGGGGAGCTGTTTTTT. This translates into CASSHTRGAGTGELFF. This chain connects TRBV12-3 or TRBV12-4 to TRBJ2-2; tentatively, D is TRBD1 (6 bases). V dropped 5 bases and J dropped 4 bases, with 17 bases sitting between them. The CDR3 is made up of 16 amino acids.

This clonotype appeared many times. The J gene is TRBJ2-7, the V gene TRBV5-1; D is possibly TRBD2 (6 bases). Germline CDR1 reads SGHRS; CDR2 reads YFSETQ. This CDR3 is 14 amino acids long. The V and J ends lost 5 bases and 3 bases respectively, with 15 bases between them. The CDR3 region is CASRSTPGVYEQYF. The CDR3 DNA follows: TGCGCCAGCAGATCCACTCCGGGGGTCTACGAGCAGTACTTC. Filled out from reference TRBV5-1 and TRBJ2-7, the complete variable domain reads KAGVTQTPRYLIKTRGQQVTLSCSPISGHRSVSWYQQTPGQGLQFLFEYFSETQRNKGNFPGRFSGRQFSNSRSEMNVSTLELGDSALYLCASRSTPGVYEQYFGPGTRLTVT.

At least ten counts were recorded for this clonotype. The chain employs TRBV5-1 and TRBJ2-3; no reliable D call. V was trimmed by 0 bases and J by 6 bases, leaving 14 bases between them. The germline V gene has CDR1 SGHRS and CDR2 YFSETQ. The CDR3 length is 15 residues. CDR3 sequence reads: CASSLASVLRDTQYF. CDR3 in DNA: TGCGCCAGCAGCTTGGCCTCCGTCCTGCGGGATACGCAGTATTTT.

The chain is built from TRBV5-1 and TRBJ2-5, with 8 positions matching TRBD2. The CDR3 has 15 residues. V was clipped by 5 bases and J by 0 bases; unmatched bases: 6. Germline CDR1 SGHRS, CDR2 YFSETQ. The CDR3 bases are TGCGCCAGCAGTAGGAGCGGGGGACACCAAGAGACCCAGTACTTC. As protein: CASSRSGGHQETQYF.

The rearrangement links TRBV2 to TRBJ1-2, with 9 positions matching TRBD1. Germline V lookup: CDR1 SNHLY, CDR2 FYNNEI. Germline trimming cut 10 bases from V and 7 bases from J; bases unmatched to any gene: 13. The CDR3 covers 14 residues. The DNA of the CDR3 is TGTGCCACATCCCGGGAGGGACAGGGTTCTGGCTACACCTTC. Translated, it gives CATSREGQGSGYTF.